The entry that follows covers one T cell receptor beta chain sequence. Adults between about 18 and 95 years of age took part from more than 20 US areas. Assay used: immunoSEQ multiplex PCR; TCRdb lists only in-frame clones, some missing. This repertoire shows about 330,000 clones, about 90% found once; its top ten account for approximately 0.99%. The V and J ends lost 8 bases and 4 bases, in that order; junction bases with no gene match: 7. Germline V gene lookup returns CDR1 SGHRS and CDR2 YFSETQ. This CDR3 spans 13 amino acids. The data stem from a study of blood T cell repertoires in COVID-19. The material sequenced was PBMCs or T cells enriched from blood (not recorded which). This chain links TRBV5-1 with TRBJ1-2; TRBD1 matches 8 bases. The receptor was isolated from a woman aged 25 to 39 who had recovered from COVID-19. The CDR3 DNA reads as TGCGCCAGGAGGACAGGGATACTCTATGGCTACACCTTC. This gives the protein CARRTGILYGYTF.